Shown below are 4 T cell receptor beta chains from a single sample sequenced in a study of monozygotic twins with inflammatory bowel disease (dated by TCRdb to the late 2010s). To prepare the library, 5' RACE was applied. Sequenced on an Illumina HiSeq 2500. One entry per CDR3 protein sequence results from the TCRdb reprocessing of the reads, with DNA left out. This sample's table lists more than 300,000 distinct CDR3 sequences. Clones ranked in the top ten supply 2.5% to 3% of the sample. The sequencing sample was made of blood. These receptors originate from a human donor with ulcerative colitis or Crohn's disease, or a healthy co-twin of an affected twin (not recorded which).

V gene TRBV4-2 combines with J gene TRBJ1-1; TCRdb proposes TRBD1, but this gene call is untestable without DNA. Per the germline V gene, CDR1 is LGHNA and CDR2 is YNFKEQ. CDR3 length: 15 amino acids. CDR3 sequence: CASSQGQGGGTEAFF.

J is TRBJ2-7 and V is TRBV4-3; TCRdb's D gene call, TRBD1, goes unchecked for lack of DNA. The germline CDR1 and CDR2 sequences are LGHNA and YSLEER. The CDR3 sequence is 18 residues long. CDR3 sequence: CASSHLPANRGFSYEQYF.

V is TRBV5-1 and J is TRBJ1-2; TCRdb names TRBD1, which stays unverified in the absence of DNA. The CDR3 has 14 residues. CDR1 SGHRS and CDR2 YFSETQ come from the germline V gene. Here the CDR3 reads CASSFSGSAYGYTF.

The rearrangement uses TRBV20-1 and TRBJ2-6; TCRdb's D gene call, TRBD1, goes unchecked for lack of DNA. The germline gives CDR1 DFQATT, CDR2 SNEGSKA (reference sequence). The CDR3 covers 18 residues. CDR3 sequence reads: CSARFPGQGARGANVLTF.